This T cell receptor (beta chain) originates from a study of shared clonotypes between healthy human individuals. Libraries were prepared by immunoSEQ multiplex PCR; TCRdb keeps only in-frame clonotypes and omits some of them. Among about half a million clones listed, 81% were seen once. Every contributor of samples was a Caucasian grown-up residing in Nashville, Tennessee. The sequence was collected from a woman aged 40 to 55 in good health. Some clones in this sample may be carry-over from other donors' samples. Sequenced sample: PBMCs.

In DNA form, the CDR3 reads TGTGCCAGTAGTATAGGGAGAGACGGATCTCACCGGACCTTC. As protein: CASSIGRDGSHRTF. The chain uses TRBV19 and TRBJ1-2; D is ambiguous. V dropped 1 base and J dropped 14 bases, with 20 bases sitting between them. The CDR3 extends over 14 amino acids. The germline CDR1 and CDR2 sequences are LNHDA and SQIVND (reference sequence).